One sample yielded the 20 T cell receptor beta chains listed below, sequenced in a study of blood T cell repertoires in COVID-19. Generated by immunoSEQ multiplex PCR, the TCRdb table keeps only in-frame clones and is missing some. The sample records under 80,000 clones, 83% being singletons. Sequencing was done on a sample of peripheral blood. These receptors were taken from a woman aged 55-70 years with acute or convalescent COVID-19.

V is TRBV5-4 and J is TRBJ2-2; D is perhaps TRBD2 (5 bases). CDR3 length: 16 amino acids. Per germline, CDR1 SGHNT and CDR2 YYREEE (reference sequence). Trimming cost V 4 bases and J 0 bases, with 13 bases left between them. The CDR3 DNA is TGTGCCAGCAGCGTGGACTCCCGCGCGAACACCGGGGAGCTGTTTTTT. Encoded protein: CASSVDSRANTGELFF.

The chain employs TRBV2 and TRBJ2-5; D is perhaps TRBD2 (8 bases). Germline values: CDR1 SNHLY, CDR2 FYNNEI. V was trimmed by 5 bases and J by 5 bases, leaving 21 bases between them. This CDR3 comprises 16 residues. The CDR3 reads CASSIQGTSQGETQYF. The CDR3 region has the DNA TGTGCCAGCAGTATACAGGGGACTAGTCAGGGGGAGACCCAGTACTTC.

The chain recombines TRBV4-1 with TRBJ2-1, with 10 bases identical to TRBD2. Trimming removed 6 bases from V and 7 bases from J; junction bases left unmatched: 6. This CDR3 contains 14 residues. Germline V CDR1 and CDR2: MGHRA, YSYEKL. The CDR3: CASRASGGANEQFF. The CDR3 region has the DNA TGCGCCAGCAGAGCAAGCGGGGGGGCAAATGAGCAGTTCTTC.

CDR3 loop: CASKPGQGTFEQYF. The CDR3, as DNA: TGTGCCAGCAAACCGGGACAGGGGACGTTCGAGCAGTACTTC. The chain employs TRBV6-5 and TRBJ2-7, with TRBD1 matching over 10 bases. The V gene's germline CDR1 is MNHEY and CDR2 SVGAGI. The length of the CDR3 is 14 residues. V lost 7 bases, J lost 6 bases, and 9 bases stayed unmatched.

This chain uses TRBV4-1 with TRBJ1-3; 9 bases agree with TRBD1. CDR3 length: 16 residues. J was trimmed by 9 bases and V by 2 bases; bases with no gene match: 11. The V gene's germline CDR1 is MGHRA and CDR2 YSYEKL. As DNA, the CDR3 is TGCGCCAGCAGCCAACCGGACAGGGGCGCAGGCGGCACCATATATTTT. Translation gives CASSQPDRGAGGTIYF.

CDR3 sequence: CASSQDRNTIYF. CDR3 coding DNA: TGTGCCAGCAGCCAGGACAGAAACACCATATATTTT. The chain couples TRBV7-9 to TRBJ1-3, with D possibly being TRBD1 (5 bases). The V gene lost 5 bases and the J gene lost 5 bases, with 7 bases spanning the gap. Germline CDR1 is SEHNR and CDR2 is FQNEAQ (reference sequence). CDR3 length: 12 amino acids.

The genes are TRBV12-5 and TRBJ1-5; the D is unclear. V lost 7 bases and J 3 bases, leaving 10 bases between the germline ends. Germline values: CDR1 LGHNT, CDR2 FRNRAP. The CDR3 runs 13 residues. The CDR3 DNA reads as TGTGCTAGTGCGCGGGTCGCCAATCAGCCCCAGCATTTT. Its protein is CASARVANQPQHF.

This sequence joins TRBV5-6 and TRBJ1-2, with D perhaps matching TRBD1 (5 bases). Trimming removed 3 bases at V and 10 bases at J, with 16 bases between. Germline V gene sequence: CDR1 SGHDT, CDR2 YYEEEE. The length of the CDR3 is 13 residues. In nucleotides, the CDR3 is TGTGCCAGCAGCTCACACCAGGGTGGAGTCTACACCTTC. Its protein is CASSSHQGGVYTF.

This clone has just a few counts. The CDR3, as DNA: TGCGCCAGCAGCCCCCCGACTAGCGGGGTCGGGGAGCTGTTTTTT. This gives the protein CASSPPTSGVGELFF. This chain joins TRBV5-1 and TRBJ2-2, with 11 bases aligning to TRBD2. Germline CDR1 and CDR2: SGHRS and YFSETQ. The trim removed 4 bases at V and 7 bases at J, leaving 6 bases unmatched. This CDR3 comprises 15 residues.

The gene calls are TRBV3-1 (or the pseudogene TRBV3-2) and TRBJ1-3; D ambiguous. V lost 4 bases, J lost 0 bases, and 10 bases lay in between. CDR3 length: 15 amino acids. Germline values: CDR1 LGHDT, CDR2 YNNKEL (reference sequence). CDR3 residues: CASSRGLNSGNTIYF. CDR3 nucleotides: TGTGCCAGCAGCCGAGGATTGAACTCTGGAAACACCATATATTTT.

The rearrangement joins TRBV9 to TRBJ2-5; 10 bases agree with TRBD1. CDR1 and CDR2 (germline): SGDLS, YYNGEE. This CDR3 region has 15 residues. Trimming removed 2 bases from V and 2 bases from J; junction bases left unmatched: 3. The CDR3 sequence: CASSVGTGVQETQYF. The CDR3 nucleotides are TGTGCCAGCAGCGTCGGGACAGGGGTTCAAGAGACCCAGTACTTC.

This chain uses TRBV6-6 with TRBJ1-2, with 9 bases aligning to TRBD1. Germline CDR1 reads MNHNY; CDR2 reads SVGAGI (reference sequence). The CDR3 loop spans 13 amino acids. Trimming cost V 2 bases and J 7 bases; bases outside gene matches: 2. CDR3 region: CASSYDRGTGYTF. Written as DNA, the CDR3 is TGTGCCAGCAGTTACGACAGGGGGACTGGCTACACCTTC.

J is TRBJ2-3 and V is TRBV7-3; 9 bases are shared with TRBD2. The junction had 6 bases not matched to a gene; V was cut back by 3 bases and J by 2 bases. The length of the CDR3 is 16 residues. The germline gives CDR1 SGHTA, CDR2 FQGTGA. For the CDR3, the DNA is TGTGCCAGCAGCTTTGATAGCGGGGGCTCCACAGATACGCAGTATTTT. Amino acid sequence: CASSFDSGGSTDTQYF. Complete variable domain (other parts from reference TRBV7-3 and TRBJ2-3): GAGVSQTPSNKVTEKGKYVELRCDPISGHTALYWYRQSLGQGPEFLIYFQGTGAADDSGLPNDRFFAVRPEGSVSTLKIQRTERGDSAVYLCASSFDSGGSTDTQYFGPGTRLTVL.

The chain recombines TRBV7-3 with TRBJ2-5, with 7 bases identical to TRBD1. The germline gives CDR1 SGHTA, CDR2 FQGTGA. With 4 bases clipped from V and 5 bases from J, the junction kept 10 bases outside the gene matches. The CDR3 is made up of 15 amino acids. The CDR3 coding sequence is TGTGCCAGCAGCTCCGGACTGACAGGGCAGGAGACCCAGTACTTC. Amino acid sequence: CASSSGLTGQETQYF.

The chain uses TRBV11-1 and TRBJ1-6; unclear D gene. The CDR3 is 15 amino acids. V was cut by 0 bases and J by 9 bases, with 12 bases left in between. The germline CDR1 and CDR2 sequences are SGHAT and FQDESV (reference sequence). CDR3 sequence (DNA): TGTGCCAGCAGCTTAGCGGAGAGCCGGGGTTCACCCCTCCACTTT. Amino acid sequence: CASSLAESRGSPLHF.

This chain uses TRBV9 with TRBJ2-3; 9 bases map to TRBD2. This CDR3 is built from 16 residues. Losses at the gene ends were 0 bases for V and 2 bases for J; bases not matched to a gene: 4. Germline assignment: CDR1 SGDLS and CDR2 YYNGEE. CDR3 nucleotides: TGTGCCAGCAGCGTAGCTAGCGGGGACCCCACAGATACGCAGTATTTT. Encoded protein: CASSVASGDPTDTQYF. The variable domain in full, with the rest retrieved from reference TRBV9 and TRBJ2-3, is DSGVTQTPKHLITATGQRVTLRCSPRSGDLSVYWYQQSLDQGLQFLIQYYNGEERAKGNILERFSAQQFPDLHSELNLSSLELGDSALYFCASSVASGDPTDTQYFGPGTRLTVL.

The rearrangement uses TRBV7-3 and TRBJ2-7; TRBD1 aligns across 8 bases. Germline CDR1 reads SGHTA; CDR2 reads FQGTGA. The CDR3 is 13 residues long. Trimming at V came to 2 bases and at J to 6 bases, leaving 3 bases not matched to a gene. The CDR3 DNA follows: TGTGCCAGCAGCTTACAGGGGGCTCGCGAGCAGTACTTC. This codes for CASSLQGAREQYF.

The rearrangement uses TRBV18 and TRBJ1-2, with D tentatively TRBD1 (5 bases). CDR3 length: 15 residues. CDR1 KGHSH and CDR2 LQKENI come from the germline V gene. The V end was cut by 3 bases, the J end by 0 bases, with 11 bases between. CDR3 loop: CASSPVGQTNYGYTF. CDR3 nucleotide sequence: TGTGCCAGCTCACCTGTGGGGCAGACTAACTATGGCTACACCTTC.

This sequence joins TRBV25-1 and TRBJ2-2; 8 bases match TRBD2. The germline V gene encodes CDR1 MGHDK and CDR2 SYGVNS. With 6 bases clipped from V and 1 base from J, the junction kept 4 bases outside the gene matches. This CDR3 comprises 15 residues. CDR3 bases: TGTGCCAGCAGCCAGACTAGCGTGAACACCGGGGAGCTGTTTTTT. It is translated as CASSQTSVNTGELFF.

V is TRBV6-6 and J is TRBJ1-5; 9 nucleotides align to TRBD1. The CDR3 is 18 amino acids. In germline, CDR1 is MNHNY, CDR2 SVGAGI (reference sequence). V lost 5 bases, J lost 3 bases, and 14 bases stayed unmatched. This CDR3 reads CASSPTGQGYNDNQPQHF. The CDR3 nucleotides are TGTGCCAGCAGTCCTACGGGACAGGGTTATAACGACAATCAGCCCCAGCATTTT.